Described below is a single T cell receptor beta chain sequence and its context. The target antigen is unknown. The data were obtained in a study of T cell clonotyping in hematopoietic cell transplantation. Overall study context: Recipient samples before transplant were obtained post-cytoreduction.

The CDR3 totals 16 residues. Germline V gene sequence: CDR1 SGHAT, CDR2 FQDESV (reference sequence). Trimming took 2 bases from V and 4 from J; bases not matched to a gene: 7. Sequencing was performed with immunoSEQ multiplex PCR; in TCRdb, only in-frame clones are kept and a portion is missing. The table shows around 25,000 clones, with about 79% occurring only once. The time point denotes: recipient sample about 28 days before transplant, after cytoreduction. Blood collection times were about day -28 and days 30, 100, 180 posttransplant. Overall study results and limits: Broader posttransplant TCR repertoire diversity was predicted by graft donor and pretransplant recipient Inverse Simpson Index values.

This specimen consisted of peripheral blood mononuclear cells, obtained before stem cell transplant. The chain combines TRBV11-1 with TRBJ2-1; 8 positions match TRBD2. The TCR comes from a woman aged 55-69 years with acute myeloid leukemia. Some clones in this sample may be carry-over from other donors' samples. CDR3 DNA sequence: TGTGCCAGCAGCTTAAGTCGACTAGCGTCTTACAATGAGCAGTTCTTC. Amino acids: CASSLSRLASYNEQFF.